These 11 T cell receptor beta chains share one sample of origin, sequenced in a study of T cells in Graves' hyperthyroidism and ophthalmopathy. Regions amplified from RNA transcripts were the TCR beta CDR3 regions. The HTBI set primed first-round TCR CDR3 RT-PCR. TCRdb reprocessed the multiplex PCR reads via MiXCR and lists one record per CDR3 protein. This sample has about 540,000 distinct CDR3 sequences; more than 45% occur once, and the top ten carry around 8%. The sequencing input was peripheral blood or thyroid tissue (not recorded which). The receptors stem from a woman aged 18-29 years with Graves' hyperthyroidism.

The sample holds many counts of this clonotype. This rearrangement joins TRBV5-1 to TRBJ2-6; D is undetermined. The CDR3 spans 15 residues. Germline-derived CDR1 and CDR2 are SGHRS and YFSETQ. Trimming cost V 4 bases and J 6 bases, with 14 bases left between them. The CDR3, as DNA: TGCGCCAGCAGCAAGGAGAGGCCTCTGGCCAACGTCCTGACTTTC. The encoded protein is CASSKERPLANVLTF.

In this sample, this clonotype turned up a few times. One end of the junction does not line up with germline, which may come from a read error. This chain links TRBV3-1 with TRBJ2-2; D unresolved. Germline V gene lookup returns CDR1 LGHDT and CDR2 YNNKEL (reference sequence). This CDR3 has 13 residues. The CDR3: CAISQGNTGELFF. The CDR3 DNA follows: TGTGCCATCAGCCAAGGGAACACCGGGGAGCTGTTTTTT.

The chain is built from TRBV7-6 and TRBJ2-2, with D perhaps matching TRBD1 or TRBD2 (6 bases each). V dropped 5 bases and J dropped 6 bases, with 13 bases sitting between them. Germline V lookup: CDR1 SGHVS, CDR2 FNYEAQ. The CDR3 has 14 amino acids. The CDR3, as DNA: TGTGCCAGCAGCAGGGGGGAGCTGGCCGGGGAGCTGTTTTTT. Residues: CASSRGELAGELFF. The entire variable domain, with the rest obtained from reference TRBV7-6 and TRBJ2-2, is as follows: GAGVSQSPRYKVTKRGQDVALRCDPISGHVSLYWYRQALGQGPEFLTYFNYEAQQDKSGLPNDRFSAERPEGSISTLTIQRTEQRDSAMYRCASSRGELAGELFFGEGSRLTVL.

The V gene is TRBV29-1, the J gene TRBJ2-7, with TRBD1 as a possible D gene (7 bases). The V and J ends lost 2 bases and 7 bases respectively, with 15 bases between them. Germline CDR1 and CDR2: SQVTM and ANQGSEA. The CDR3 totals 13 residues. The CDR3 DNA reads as TGCAGCGTTGAAACAGGGGAGGCCCATGAGCAGTACTTC. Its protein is CSVETGEAHEQYF.

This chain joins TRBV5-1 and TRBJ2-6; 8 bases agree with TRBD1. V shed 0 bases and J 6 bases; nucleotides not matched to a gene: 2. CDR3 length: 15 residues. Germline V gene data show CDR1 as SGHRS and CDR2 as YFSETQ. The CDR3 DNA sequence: TGCGCCAGCAGCTTGGTGACAGGGGTGGCCAACGTCCTGACTTTC. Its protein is CASSLVTGVANVLTF.

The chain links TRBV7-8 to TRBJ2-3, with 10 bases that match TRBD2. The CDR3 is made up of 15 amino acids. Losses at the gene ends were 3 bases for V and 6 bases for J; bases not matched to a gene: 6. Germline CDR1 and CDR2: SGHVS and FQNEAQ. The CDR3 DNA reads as TGTGCCAGCAGCTTCTCTAGCGGGAGTGCGGATACGCAGTATTTT. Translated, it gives CASSFSSGSADTQYF.

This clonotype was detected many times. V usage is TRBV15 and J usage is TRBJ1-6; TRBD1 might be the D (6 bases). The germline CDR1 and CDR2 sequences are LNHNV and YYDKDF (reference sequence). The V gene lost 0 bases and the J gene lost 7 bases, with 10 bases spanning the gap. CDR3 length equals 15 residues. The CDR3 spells CATSRDRGINSPLHF. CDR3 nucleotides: TGTGCCACCAGCAGAGACAGGGGTATAAATTCACCCCTCCACTTT.

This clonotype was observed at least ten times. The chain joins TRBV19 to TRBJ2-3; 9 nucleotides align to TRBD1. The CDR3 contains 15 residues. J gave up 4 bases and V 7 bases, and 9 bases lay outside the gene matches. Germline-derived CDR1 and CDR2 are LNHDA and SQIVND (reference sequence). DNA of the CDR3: TGTGCCAGTACCGGCTGGGACAGGGATGCAGATACGCAGTATTTT. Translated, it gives CASTGWDRDADTQYF.

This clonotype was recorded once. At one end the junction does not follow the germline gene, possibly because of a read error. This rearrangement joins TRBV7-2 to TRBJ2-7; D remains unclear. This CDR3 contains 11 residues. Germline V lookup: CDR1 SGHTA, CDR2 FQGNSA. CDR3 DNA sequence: TGCGCCAGCAGCCGAACCTACGACCAGTACTTC. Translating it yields CASSRTYDQYF.

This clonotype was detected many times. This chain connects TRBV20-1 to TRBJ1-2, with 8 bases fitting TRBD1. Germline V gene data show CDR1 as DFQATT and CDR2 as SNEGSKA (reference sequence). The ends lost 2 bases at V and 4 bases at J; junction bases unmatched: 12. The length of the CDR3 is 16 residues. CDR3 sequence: CSARHLVTGVVYGYTF. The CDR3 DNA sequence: TGCAGTGCTAGACACTTAGTGACAGGGGTAGTCTATGGCTACACCTTC.

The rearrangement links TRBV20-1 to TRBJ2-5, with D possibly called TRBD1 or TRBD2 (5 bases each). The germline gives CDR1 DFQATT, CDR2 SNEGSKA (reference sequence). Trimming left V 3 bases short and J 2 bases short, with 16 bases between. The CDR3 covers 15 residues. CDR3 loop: CSASDPQGAQETQYF. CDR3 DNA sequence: TGCAGTGCTAGTGACCCCCAGGGAGCTCAAGAGACCCAGTACTTC.